A single sample is the source of the 8 T cell receptor beta chains below, sequenced in a study of post-analysis software for immune sequencing data. Study-level findings and limits: Four or five TRBV segments (TRBV5-6, TRBV5-1 and TRBV20-1 among them) occurred more frequently in patients than in controls.

Sequencing libraries made from TCR beta cDNA carried unique molecular identifiers. TCRdb reprocessed the PCR reads with MiXCR, giving one entry per CDR3 protein. Of fewer than 700,000 distinct CDR3 sequences in the sample, roughly 47% were seen once. These receptors' targets are unknown. The sample comprised blood. The receptors originated from a girl under 18 with multiple sclerosis.

This clonotype was detected a few times. The chain combines TRBV20-1 with TRBJ2-1, with D maybe TRBD2 (6 bases). Per germline, CDR1 DFQATT and CDR2 SNEGSKA (reference sequence). This CDR3 has 17 amino acids. Trimming shortened V by 5 bases and J by 2 bases, and 22 bases separated the two germline ends. The CDR3 loop reads CSAPARGKRRTYNEQFF. For the CDR3, the DNA is TGCAGTGCTCCCGCTCGCGGGAAGCGGAGAACCTACAATGAGCAGTTCTTC.

There are a few counts of this clonotype. V usage is TRBV20-1 and J usage is TRBJ2-5, with TRBD2 as a possible D gene (5 bases). CDR3 length equals 12 residues. Per germline, CDR1 DFQATT and CDR2 SNEGSKA (reference sequence). The V gene lost 4 bases and the J gene lost 7 bases, with 13 bases spanning the gap. The CDR3 region has the DNA TGCAGTGCTAAAGTGGGAGAGGCGACCCAGTACTTC. This sequence encodes CSAKVGEATQYF.

The chain recombines TRBV2 with TRBJ2-3; no reliable D call. The CDR3 runs to 15 residues. The germline CDR1 and CDR2 sequences are SNHLY and FYNNEI. Trimming shortened V by 3 bases and J by 0 bases, and 10 bases separated the two germline ends. In nucleotides, the CDR3 is TGTGCCAGCAGTGAGGGCCGCTCTAGCACAGATACGCAGTATTTT. It yields the protein CASSEGRSSTDTQYF.

The J gene is TRBJ1-2, the V gene TRBV6-2 or TRBV6-3, with 7 positions matching TRBD1. CDR1 MNHEY and CDR2 SVGEGT come from the germline V gene. The CDR3 loop spans 16 amino acids. V shed 5 bases, J shed 1 base, and the junction held 10 bases outside the gene matches. For the CDR3, the DNA is TGTGCCAGCAGTCGGACAGGACCCTACTTTAACTATGGCTACACCTTC. This sequence encodes CASSRTGPYFNYGYTF.

This clonotype has a single count. The chain couples TRBV12-3 or TRBV12-4 to TRBJ2-1; 7 bases line up with TRBD1. The CDR3 length is 16 residues. Trimming cost V 6 bases and J 1 base; bases outside gene matches: 9. The CDR3 region is CASRQTGVGSYNEQFF. The CDR3 nucleotides are TGTGCCAGCAGACAAACAGGGGTGGGTTCCTACAATGAGCAGTTCTTC.

This clonotype was detected many times. The chain has TRBV4-1 and TRBJ2-7, with no clear D. V was clipped by 4 bases and J by 2 bases, with 12 bases between them. There are 14 residues in the CDR3. CDR1 is MGHRA, CDR2 YSYEKL, per germline. This chain's CDR3 is CASSLLRGTYEQYF. The CDR3 nucleotides read TGCGCCAGCAGCCTCCTCCGAGGCACCTACGAGCAGTACTTC.

This chain links TRBV7-6 with TRBJ2-5; D unclear. Trimming shortened V by 1 base and J by 5 bases, and 8 bases separated the two germline ends. This CDR3 spans 13 amino acids. The V gene's germline CDR1 is SGHVS and CDR2 FNYEAQ. This chain's CDR3 is CASSLEALETQYF. The CDR3 region has the DNA TGTGCCAGCAGCTTAGAAGCCCTGGAGACCCAGTACTTC.

This clonotype appeared a single time. The rearrangement joins TRBV5-5 to TRBJ1-4, with 10 positions matching TRBD1. The V segment lost 5 bases and the J segment 8 bases; nucleotides outside the gene matches: 9. The CDR3 is 15 residues long. Germline V lookup: CDR1 SGHKS, CDR2 YYEKEE (reference sequence). In DNA, the CDR3 is TGTGCCAGCAGTCTCGAAGGGACAGGGGTAGAAAAACTGTTTTTT. Amino acids: CASSLEGTGVEKLFF. Complete variable domain (other parts from reference TRBV5-5 and TRBJ1-4): DAGVTQSPTHLIKTRGQQVTLRCSPISGHKSVSWYQQVLGQGPQFIFQYYEKEERGRGNFPDRFSARQFPNYSSELNVNALLLGDSALYLCASSLEGTGVEKLFFGSGTQLSVL.